This T cell receptor beta chain came from a study of blood T cell repertoires in COVID-19. Study-level information: Sites in the United States, Italy and Spain provided acute and convalescent COVID-19 samples.

CDR1 is SGHTA and CDR2 is FQGNSA in the germline V gene. The ends were cut back, 2 bases at V and 4 bases at J, with 11 bases in the middle. The CDR3 runs 14 residues. Produced via immunoSEQ multiplex PCR; TCRdb's table is partial and in-frame only. The repertoire holds about 110,000 clones, with about nine tenths as singletons. The sequence was obtained from a man in his forties or fifties with acute or convalescent COVID-19. This chain uses TRBV7-2 with TRBJ1-2, with D possibly matching TRBD1 (5 bases). Specimen: peripheral blood. The CDR3 protein is CASSLSKQGYGYTF. The DNA for the CDR3 is TGTGCCAGCAGCTTATCAAAGCAGGGCTATGGCTACACCTTC.